The rows below give T cell receptor beta chains drawn from one sample of a study of blood T cells in healthy people across ages. TCRdb independently ran MiXCR on the 5' RACE reads; one entry per CDR3 protein. The profile shows approximately 780,000 distinct CDR3 sequences, around 25% of them singletons. This sample also belongs to another study, concerning T cells of mothers and their children.

Sample: blood. The receptors were sampled from a boy younger than 18 in good health. Both conserved end residues are trimmed from each CDR3.

j_call	v_call	cdr3_aa
TRBJ1-2	TRBV20-1	SARDAQGSNYGYT
TRBJ2-3	TRBV7-3	ASSLTAGITDAQY
TRBJ2-5	TRBV9	ASSAGTLGWDQETQY
TRBJ2-1	TRBV5-8	ASSSGEFYNEQF
TRBJ2-5	TRBV7-9	ASSSLEQGFWAETQY
NA	TRBV29-1	SVEEGSGQETQY
TRBJ2-5	TRBV29-1	SVERTGSETQY
NA	TRBV6-5	ASSSPTGSPYEQY
TRBJ2-5	TRBV10-2	ASAREGGMMETQY
TRBJ1-1	TRBV28	ASSRGTGYDTEAF
NA	TRBV27	ASEIANEQF
TRBJ2-7	TRBV6-5	ASSHTTSGNYEQY
TRBJ1-1	TRBV6-5	ASSRVGLGNTEAF
TRBJ2-6	TRBV20-1	SAASDRASSGANVLT
TRBJ1-5	TRBV3-1	ASSPSETANQPQH
NA	TRBV7-9	ASSPGTAGFGGEQY
TRBJ2-3	TRBV12-3/TRBV12-4	ASSPSGTSGGLRASTDTQY
TRBJ2-4	TRBV27	ASSFGAQGNIQY
TRBJ2-5	TRBV20-1	SAVLGFLQETQY
TRBJ2-5	TRBV2	ANRRQEETQY
TRBJ2-3	TRBV18	ASSPPRGYTDTQY
TRBJ2-2	TRBV5-6	ASSPGRGTITGELF
TRBJ2-4	TRBV11-2	ASSLRDRPMGLLAKNIQY
TRBJ2-4	TRBV18	ASSPPTSGSAKNIQY
TRBJ1-2	TRBV20-1	SASYGGSYGYT
TRBJ2-2	TRBV4-1	ASSLQGLQGTGELF
TRBJ1-6	TRBV4-1	ASSQEETDNSPLH
TRBJ2-5	TRBV6-5	ASSLEDGQETQY
TRBJ2-7	TRBV2	ASTGERSEQY
TRBJ2-1	TRBV6-1	ASSEFGWDRDPGNEQF
TRBJ2-6	TRBV7-6	ASSPALSSGANVLT
TRBJ1-2	TRBV5-5	ASSVAGVGYGYT
TRBJ2-1	TRBV7-3	ASSLGVAFGEQF
TRBJ2-4	TRBV5-1	ASSLDREGNIQY